Each of the 5 T cell receptor beta chains below was sequenced from the same sample in a study of neoadjuvant anti-PD-1 for oral cavity cancer. Libraries were prepared by immunoSEQ multiplex PCR; TCRdb keeps only in-frame clonotypes and omits some of them. The sample lists some 15,000 clones; 65% to 70% were seen once. The material sequenced was PBMCs, taken before nivolumab (anti-PD-1) treatment. The source is a person between 40 and 85 years old with oral cavity squamous cell carcinoma.

Only a few counts were recorded for this clone. The V gene is TRBV9, the J gene TRBJ1-5, with D possibly being TRBD1 (5 bases). Germline V gene data show CDR1 as SGDLS and CDR2 as YYNGEE. Trimming removed 2 bases from V and 9 bases from J, with 12 bases in between. This CDR3 has 13 amino acids. The DNA for the CDR3 is TGTGCCAGCAGCGTCGCCGGGGCGGGGCCCCAGCATTTT. The encoded protein is CASSVAGAGPQHF.

This chain links TRBV27 with TRBJ1-4, with D hard to call. CDR3 length: 17 residues. Germline assignment: CDR1 MNHEY and CDR2 SMNVEV (reference sequence). Trimming took 5 bases from V and 6 from J, leaving 22 bases between them. The CDR3 DNA reads as TGTGCCAGCAGTCACGGGTCATCTTTGGGGTCGGATGAAAAACTGTTTTTT. Protein sequence: CASSHGSSLGSDEKLFF.

The chain combines TRBV27 with TRBJ1-2, with 7 bases aligning to TRBD1. This CDR3 comprises 14 residues. The germline V gene has CDR1 MNHEY and CDR2 SMNVEV (reference sequence). V shed 6 bases, J shed 2 bases, and the junction held 6 bases outside the gene matches. For the CDR3, the DNA is TGTGCCAGCAGGGGGACAGACGCAAACTATGGCTACACCTTC. It yields the protein CASRGTDANYGYTF.

The chain employs TRBV7-6 and TRBJ2-7; 8 positions match TRBD2. This CDR3 spans 15 amino acids. The V segment lost 1 base and the J segment 4 bases; nucleotides outside the gene matches: 6. Looked up from germline, CDR1 is SGHVS and CDR2 is FNYEAQ. Here the CDR3 DNA reads TGTGCCAGCAGCTTAGATTCGGGACTAGTGTACGAGCAGTACTTC. Translating gives CASSLDSGLVYEQYF.

The J gene is TRBJ2-7, the V gene TRBV6-5; D unresolved. The germline CDR1 and CDR2 sequences are MNHEY and SVGAGI. There are 16 residues in the CDR3. The V and J ends lost 4 bases and 1 base respectively, with 17 bases between them. The CDR3 reads CASSWGKVKASYEQYF. CDR3 nucleotides: TGTGCCAGCAGTTGGGGTAAAGTAAAAGCATCCTACGAGCAGTACTTC.